This TCR beta chain originates from a study of cytomegalovirus exposure and HLA in healthy donors (dated by TCRdb to the late 2010s). For context, the study as a whole: In an earlier analysis of some 550 of the donors, 250 to 300 Gb of sequence data and some 120 million unique TCR beta sequences from 150 million to 200 million T cells were reported. To predict cytomegalovirus infection status, the study combined high-throughput TCR immunosequencing, statistical association of individual TCRs with disease status, and machine learning. Along with the roughly 670-subject first cohort, a separate validation cohort of 120 different subjects was used. Donor age, sex, ethnicity and CMV serostatus were compiled together with the repertoire data. Among the roughly 400 genotyped donors, around 79% belonged to the genetic ancestry cluster associated with self-reported Caucasian donors. All discovery cohort repertoires had been generated on a single sequencing platform. To decide whether each TCR beta V gene segment behaved as functional or pseudogenic, an earlier analysis of some 600 of the donors relied on high-throughput TCR beta sequencing. On average, roughly 250,000 unique TCR beta nucleotide sequences were sequenced per donor among a few hundred genotyped donors of the cohort, with roughly 20% of those sequences being non-productive. Using immunosequencing, the study profiled T cell repertoires from 640 or so subjects and related those repertoires to cytomegalovirus serostatus. Roughly 300 gigabases of sequencing data and tens of millions of unique TCR sequences were included in an early release covering around 600 HLA-typed donors. Roughly 5 DR-DQ haplotypes were handled as single units for association and clustering because linkage in the cohort was strong. The number of typed donors differed by locus: about 629-630 for A, B, C, DRB1 and DQB1; 522 for DQA1; roughly 600 for DPA1; and about 450 for DPB1. In a later genetic analysis, genome-wide SNP genotypes for about 55% of the roughly 700 donors were used, and that subset was treated as a discovery cohort. The aim of the study was to test whether cataloging public T cell receptors could identify signatures of past pathogen exposure. Class I and class II HLA loci were covered by the typing at four-digit resolution. To study patterns of TCR occurrence, a later analysis re-analyzed previously published TCR beta repertoires from 500 to 850 donors and added high-resolution HLA genotyping. In the later analysis, no new phenotypic data were used to find candidate immune exposures; instead, reliance was placed on TCR beta sequences and their occurrence across donors.

In total, about 650 healthy bone marrow donors made up the cohort. All cohort members were sampled while nominally healthy, although unrecorded immune exposures were likely present. The donor was CMV seropositive and belonged to the group of 250 to 300 seropositive cohort members. Every donor gave a peripheral blood sample, and the peripheral blood mononuclear cells from that sample were used for TCR beta sequencing. The Qiagen DNeasy Blood Extraction Kit was used to extract genomic DNA from the blood cell samples. This clone appeared a single time. Its cognate antigen has yet to be identified. No base-level quality is on record; no much larger clone is a single base apart. The CDR3 starts with the cysteine, ends with the phenylalanine, and has 15 residues. The DNA shown is the 45-base CDR3, in frame from base 1. The junction shows trimming of 4 bases on V and 0 bases on J, and the gene matches do not reach 2 bases of it. For CDR1 and CDR2, the germline V gene lists ENHRY and SYGVKD.

Library preparation was by the immunoSEQ multiplex PCR assay. For the multiplex PCR, a mixture combining 60 forward primers for TCR Vbeta segments and 13 reverse primers for TCR Jbeta segments was used. Amplification of the CDR3 region of rearranged TCR beta genes was performed with a multiplex PCR assay on genomic DNA. Amplified TCR beta libraries were sequenced as 87-base-pair reads on the Illumina HiSeq System. On the study's bioinformatics: A later analysis tallied roughly 78 million unique TCR beta chains across the 610 or so repertoires, and around 10 million of those chains were shared by two or more donors. A nearest-neighbor algorithm error-corrected the raw reads and collapsed the reads into unique sequences, merging closely related sequences to remove PCR and sequencing errors. To assign V, D and J gene segments, CDR3 sequences were aligned to IMGT reference sequences. For a sequence to be retained, a match of at least six nucleotides was required to both a V gene segment and a J gene segment. A rearrangement counted as productive if the CDR3 had no stop codons and remained in frame with V and J, and every other rearrangement counted as non-productive. CDR3 was defined by IMGT convention, running from the second conserved V-encoded cysteine to the conserved J-encoded phenylalanine. The earlier analysis of about 640 of the donors excluded any sequence lacking an unambiguous match to a single V gene segment. In an earlier analysis of several hundred of the donors, V segments were called functional above 56.7% productive rearrangements and were called segregating when the between-donor standard deviation exceeded 5%. A statistical classification framework was built for diagnosing cytomegalovirus status from the catalog of TCR beta chain sequences. A later analysis assigned V and J genes by comparing TCR nucleotide sequences with IMGT/GENE-DB human TR gene sequences. In a later analysis, CDR3 sequences and most-parsimonious VDJ recombination scenarios were assigned using the TCRdist pipeline. In a later analysis, every TCR beta chain was defined by the combination of its CDR3 amino acid sequence and its V-gene family, and reads without a unique V-gene family were dropped. A later analysis removed 550 to 650 highly shared, low-generation-probability nucleotide sequences to deal with suspected cross-contamination and a sequencing artifact. For each public chain, a later analysis derived a clonal expansion index from normalized ranks of inferred template counts within each repertoire. In a later analysis, generation probabilities were computed with a VDJ recombination model fitted to out-of-frame rearrangements, and the resulting probabilities were checked against IGoR. Hypergeometric tests were used in a later analysis to score TCR-TCR, TCR-HLA and TCR-CMV co-occurrence, with a repertoire-size bias correction applied to the TCR pairs. In a later analysis, false discovery rates were estimated by permuting HLA or CMV assignments 20 times. In a later analysis, co-occurring TCRs were grouped using DBSCAN, with TCRdist sequence similarity added in when clustering inside HLA-allele-positive subsets. For co-occurrence clustering, repertoires with fewer than 30,000 or more than 120,000 public chains were excluded, along with roughly 5 repertoires with anomalous nucleotide sharing. This is the immuneACCESS table as TCRdb keeps it, with only in-frame sequences that have V and J called. A part of the clones is gone; compared with another copy, unresolved V genes explain less than half, and the rest is unexplained. Clonal size and the V and J genes are those of that table, whereas D and trimming came from the DNA. The table for this sample lists approximately 120,000 clones; roughly 74% of them were counted only once. The top ten clones comprise 4.2% of the sample.

What the study reported, not specific to this receptor: Broadly in line with IMGT annotations, most TCR beta V segments showed up in productive rearrangements about 90% or about 30% of the time in an earlier analysis of approximately 600 of the donors. The presence/absence analyses assumed that sequencing depth was roughly uniform across donors, and that assumption may not be true. Three of the identified cytomegalovirus-associated TCR beta chains were confirmed in vitro to be specific for cytomegalovirus antigens. Correlated functional status among segregating V segments might be attributable to linkage disequilibrium, but an unknown experimental factor could not be ruled out. HLA typing was unavailable for some donors at each locus, so association tests used only the typed subset. A later genetic analysis reported fewer N-insertions in productive TCRs among donors in an Asian-associated ancestry cluster than the roughly 670-donor mean. CMV serostatus was the only immune exposure information available for the cohort. Strong co-occurrence of HLA alleles, especially DR and DQ, made assigning TCR associations to individual alleles difficult. The sequencing pipeline was judged likely to have produced a cluster of highly shared sequence variants as a technical artifact. It was suggested by the authors that the approach could potentially be generalized to other disease states and immunological phenotypes. An association between a missense DCLRE1C variant and V-gene and J-gene trimming of TCR beta chains was found in a later genetic analysis and replicated in an independent cohort. In the study, around 160 TCR beta chains were listed as associated with cytomegalovirus. A later analysis reported that several top co-occurrence clusters appeared linked to parvovirus B19, influenza, CMV and Epstein-Barr virus. In this cohort, only TCR beta chains were sequenced, and detectable features were limited by the absence of alpha or paired-chain data. The 87-base-pair reads could not distinguish some IMGT-functional V segments, including TRBV6-2 and TRBV6-3, so those segments were excluded. In a later analysis, HLA-associated TCR beta chains were found to be more clonally expanded and to have lower generation probabilities than equally common non-associated chains. The classifier was reported to diagnose cytomegalovirus status with high specificity and sensitivity in both the original and validation cohorts. Most TCR sequences were observed very rarely across donors, whereas some public TCRs were present in many individuals. In a later analysis, some 17,000 TCR beta sequences were associated with specific HLA alleles at a false discovery rate of 0.05. The earlier analysis of about 600 of the donors excluded over 15 rarely observed V segments, including chromosome 9 orphons, because counts were too low. Most CMV-associated TCR beta chains appeared to be HLA-restricted in a later analysis, and the HLA associations seemed to be driven largely by CMV exposure. A further reported finding was that TCR beta sequences accurately predicted the HLA-A and HLA-B alleles for most subjects in the first cohort. According to a later analysis, TCR association rates differed among HLA loci, with DRB1 alleles showing the most associated TCRs and HLA-C alleles showing the fewest.

Material for sequencing was PBMCs. The receptor's source is a woman aged 50 to 60 in good health and CMV-seropositive. This chain joins TRBV10-3 to TRBJ2-3, with 9 junctional bases fitting TRBD2. The nucleotide sequence reads TGTGCCATCAGTGTTAGCGGGGGTAGCACAGATACGCAGTATTTT. This encodes CAISVSGGSTDTQYF.